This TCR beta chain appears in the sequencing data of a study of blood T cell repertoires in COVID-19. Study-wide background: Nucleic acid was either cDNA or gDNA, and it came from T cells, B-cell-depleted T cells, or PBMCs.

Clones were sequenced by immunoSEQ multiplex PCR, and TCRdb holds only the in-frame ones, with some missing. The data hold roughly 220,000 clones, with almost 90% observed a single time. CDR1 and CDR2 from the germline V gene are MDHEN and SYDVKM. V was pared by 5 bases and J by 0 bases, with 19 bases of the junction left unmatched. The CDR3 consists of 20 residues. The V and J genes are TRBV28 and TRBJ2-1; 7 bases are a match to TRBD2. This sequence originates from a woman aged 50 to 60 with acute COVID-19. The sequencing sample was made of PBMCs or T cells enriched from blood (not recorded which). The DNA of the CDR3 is TGTGCCAGCAGTCTCGGGGCGGCGGGAGTTACCTTTAGCTCCTACAATGAGCAGTTCTTC. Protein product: CASSLGAAGVTFSSYNEQFF.